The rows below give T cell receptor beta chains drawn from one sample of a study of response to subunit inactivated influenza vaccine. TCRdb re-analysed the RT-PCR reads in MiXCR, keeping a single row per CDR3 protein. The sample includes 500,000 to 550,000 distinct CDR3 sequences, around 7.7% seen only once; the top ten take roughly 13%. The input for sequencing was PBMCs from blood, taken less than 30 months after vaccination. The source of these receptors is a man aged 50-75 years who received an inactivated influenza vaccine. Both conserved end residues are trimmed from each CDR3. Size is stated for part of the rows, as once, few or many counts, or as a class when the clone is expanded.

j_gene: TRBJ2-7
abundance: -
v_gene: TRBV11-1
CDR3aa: ASSNQGGQGPRTYEQY

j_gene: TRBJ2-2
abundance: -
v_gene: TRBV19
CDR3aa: ASSIGGVAGELF

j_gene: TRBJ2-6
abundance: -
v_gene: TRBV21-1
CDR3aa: ASSKVKVAGGANVLT

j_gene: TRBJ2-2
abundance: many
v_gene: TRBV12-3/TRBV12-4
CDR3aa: ASSLPLFGELF

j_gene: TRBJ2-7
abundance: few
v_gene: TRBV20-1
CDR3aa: SARRPPTSGKTYEQY

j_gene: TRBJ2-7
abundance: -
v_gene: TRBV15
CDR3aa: ATSREKTGSEQY

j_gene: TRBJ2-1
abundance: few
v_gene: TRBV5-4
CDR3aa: ASSGFERNSYNEQF

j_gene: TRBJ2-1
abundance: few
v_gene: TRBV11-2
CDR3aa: ASSLTGTSSTEQF

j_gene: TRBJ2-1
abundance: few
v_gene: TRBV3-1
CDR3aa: ASSQVPSGVYNEQF

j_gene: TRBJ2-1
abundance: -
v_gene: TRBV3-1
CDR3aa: ASSQVGGRALNEQF

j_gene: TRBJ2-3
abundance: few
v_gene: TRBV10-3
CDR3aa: AISVSVFGGTTDTQY

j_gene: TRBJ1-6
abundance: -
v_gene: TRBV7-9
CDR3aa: ASSFGTGANSPLH

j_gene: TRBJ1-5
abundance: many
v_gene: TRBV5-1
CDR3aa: ASSLGRGQPQH

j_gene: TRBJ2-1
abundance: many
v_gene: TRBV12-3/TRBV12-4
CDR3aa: ASSLSGGGYEQF

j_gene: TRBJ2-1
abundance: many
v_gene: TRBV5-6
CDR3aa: ASSLVGGEVYNEQF

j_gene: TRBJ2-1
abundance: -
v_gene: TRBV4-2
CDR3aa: ASSQDHGTSYLNEQF

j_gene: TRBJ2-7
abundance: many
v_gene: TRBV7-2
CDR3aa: ASSSVTGGYEQY

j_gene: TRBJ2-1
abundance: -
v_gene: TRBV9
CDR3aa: ASSVGGYSYNEQF

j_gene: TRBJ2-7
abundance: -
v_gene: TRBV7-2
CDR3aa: ASSQRQGIYEQY

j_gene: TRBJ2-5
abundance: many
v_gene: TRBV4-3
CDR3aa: ASSQDRLAGVETQY

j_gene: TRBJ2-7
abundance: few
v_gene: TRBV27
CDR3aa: ASSSSGGPSSYEQY

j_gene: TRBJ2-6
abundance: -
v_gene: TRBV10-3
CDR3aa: AILRGGANVLT

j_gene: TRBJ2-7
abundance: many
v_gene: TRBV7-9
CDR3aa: ASSDARARPYEQY

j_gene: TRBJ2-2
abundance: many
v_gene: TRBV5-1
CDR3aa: ASSRTDNTGELF

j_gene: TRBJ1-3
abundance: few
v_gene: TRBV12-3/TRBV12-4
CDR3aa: ASGTLGGNTIY

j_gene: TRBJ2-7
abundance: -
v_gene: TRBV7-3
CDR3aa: ASSLREGIYEQY

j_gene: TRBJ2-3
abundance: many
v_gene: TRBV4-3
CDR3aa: ASTIQGTDTQY

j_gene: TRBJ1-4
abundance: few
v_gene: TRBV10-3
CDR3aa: AISETQAGGKLF

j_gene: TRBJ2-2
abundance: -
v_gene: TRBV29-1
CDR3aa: SVELRRGGANTGELF

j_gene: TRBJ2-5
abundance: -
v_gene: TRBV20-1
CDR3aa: SARDVKGETQY

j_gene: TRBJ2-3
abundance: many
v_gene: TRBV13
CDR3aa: ASSFLRGLTTDTQY